The 7 T cell receptor beta chains below were found in one sample sequenced in a study of graft-versus-host responses after intestinal transplantation. The data were produced by immunoSEQ multiplex PCR, yet TCRdb's version contains in-frame clones alone and is incomplete. The sample yields some 79,000 clones, about 88% seen once. Their antigens remain unidentified. Sequenced material: unstimulated CD4+ T cells sorted from spleen or lymph node cells, taken before intestinal transplant. Receptors were obtained from a human donor who received an intestinal transplant.

V and J are TRBV11-2 and TRBJ2-7; 8 positions agree with TRBD1. The CDR3 is 15 residues long. Germline-derived CDR1 and CDR2 are SGHAT and FQNNGV. V lost 5 bases and J lost 4; bases outside the gene matches: 10. The CDR3 DNA follows: TGTGCCAGCAGCGCCCTGACAGGGGTGGAATACGAGCAGTACTTC. Amino acid sequence: CASSALTGVEYEQYF.

This clone was detected only a few times. The genes are TRBV28 and TRBJ1-6; unclear D gene. This CDR3 is 12 amino acids long. V was trimmed by 2 bases and J by 8 bases, leaving 4 bases between them. Germline CDR1 MDHEN, CDR2 SYDVKM. CDR3 loop: CASSLRYSPLHF. CDR3 coding DNA: TGTGCCAGCAGTTTACGGTATTCACCCCTCCACTTT.

The chain has TRBV9 and TRBJ1-2; 8 nucleotides line up with TRBD1. V shed 4 bases and J 7 bases; nucleotides not matched to a gene: 15. The CDR3 length is 16 residues. Germline V gives CDR1 SGDLS, CDR2 YYNGEE. The CDR3: CASSTGGGEGALGYTF. As DNA, the CDR3 is TGTGCCAGCAGCACAGGGGGAGGGGAGGGGGCGCTTGGCTACACCTTC.

The rearrangement uses TRBV2 and TRBJ1-1, with TRBD1 matching 8 bases. V dropped 9 bases and J dropped 1; count of bases not matched to a gene: 10. The length of the CDR3 is 15 residues. CDR1 SNHLY and CDR2 FYNNEI come from the germline V gene. CDR3 region: CARRDRSMGNTEAFF. The CDR3 DNA reads TGTGCCAGACGGGACAGGTCGATGGGGAACACTGAAGCTTTCTTT.

This chain connects TRBV28 to TRBJ2-2; no reliable D call. This CDR3 comprises 12 residues. The ends were cut back, 5 bases at V and 2 bases at J, with 3 bases in the middle. The germline gives CDR1 MDHEN, CDR2 SYDVKM. The CDR3: CASSINTGELFF. DNA of the CDR3: TGTGCCAGCAGTATAAACACCGGGGAGCTGTTTTTT.

The chain couples TRBV11-3 to TRBJ2-1; D is uncertain. Trimming pared 3 bases from V and 5 bases from J, leaving 8 bases between. CDR1 is SGHNT, CDR2 YENEEA, per germline. The CDR3 sequence is 13 residues long. The chain's CDR3 is CASSFSRDNEQFF. In DNA, the CDR3 is TGTGCCAGCAGCTTCTCCCGGGACAATGAGCAGTTCTTC.

The CDR3 reads CAWTSPTGVFF. In DNA form, the CDR3 reads TGTGCCTGGACCTCCCCGACAGGGGTCTTCTTC. This sequence joins TRBV30 and TRBJ2-1; 8 bases are a match to TRBD1. The germline V gene encodes CDR1 GTSNPN and CDR2 SVGIG (reference sequence). CDR3 length: 11 residues. V was clipped by 4 bases and J by 16 bases; unmatched bases: 9.